Reported below is one T cell receptor beta chain. The antigen is undetermined. Trimming cost V 1 base and J 2 bases, with 13 bases left between them. The CDR3 is made up of 16 amino acids. Germline CDR1 reads WSHSY; CDR2 reads SAAADI. The sample comes from a study of T cell repertoires in cytomegalovirus infection. TCRdb analysed the reads with MiXCR anew, one entry per CDR3 protein. Seen here are about 920,000 distinct CDR3 sequences, about a third observed once, and the top ten hold 11% to 15%. The chain uses TRBV10-2 and TRBJ2-3, with D possibly matching TRBD2 (6 bases). The source was cultured CD8+ T cells from PBMCs, collected from culture after CMV antigen stimulation. The clonotype was recovered from a human donor in good health (CMV status not recorded). Some clones in this sample may be carry-over from other donors' samples. The CDR3 reads CASSEWRGGDTDTQYF. The CDR3 nucleotides are TGCGCCAGCAGTGAGTGGCGTGGCGGGGACACAGATACGCAGTATTTT.